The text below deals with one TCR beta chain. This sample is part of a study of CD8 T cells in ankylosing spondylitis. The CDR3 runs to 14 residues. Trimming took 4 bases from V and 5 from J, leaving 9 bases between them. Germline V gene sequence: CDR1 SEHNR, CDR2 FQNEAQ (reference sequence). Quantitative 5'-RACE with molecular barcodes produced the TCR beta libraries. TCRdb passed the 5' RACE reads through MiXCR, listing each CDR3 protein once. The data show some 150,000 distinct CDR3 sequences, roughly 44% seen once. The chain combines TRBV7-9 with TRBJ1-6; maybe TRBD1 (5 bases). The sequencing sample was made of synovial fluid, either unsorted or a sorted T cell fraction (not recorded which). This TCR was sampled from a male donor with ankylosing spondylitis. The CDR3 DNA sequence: TGTGCCAGCAGCTCCGGACACGATAATTCACCCCTCCACTTT. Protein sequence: CASSSGHDNSPLHF.